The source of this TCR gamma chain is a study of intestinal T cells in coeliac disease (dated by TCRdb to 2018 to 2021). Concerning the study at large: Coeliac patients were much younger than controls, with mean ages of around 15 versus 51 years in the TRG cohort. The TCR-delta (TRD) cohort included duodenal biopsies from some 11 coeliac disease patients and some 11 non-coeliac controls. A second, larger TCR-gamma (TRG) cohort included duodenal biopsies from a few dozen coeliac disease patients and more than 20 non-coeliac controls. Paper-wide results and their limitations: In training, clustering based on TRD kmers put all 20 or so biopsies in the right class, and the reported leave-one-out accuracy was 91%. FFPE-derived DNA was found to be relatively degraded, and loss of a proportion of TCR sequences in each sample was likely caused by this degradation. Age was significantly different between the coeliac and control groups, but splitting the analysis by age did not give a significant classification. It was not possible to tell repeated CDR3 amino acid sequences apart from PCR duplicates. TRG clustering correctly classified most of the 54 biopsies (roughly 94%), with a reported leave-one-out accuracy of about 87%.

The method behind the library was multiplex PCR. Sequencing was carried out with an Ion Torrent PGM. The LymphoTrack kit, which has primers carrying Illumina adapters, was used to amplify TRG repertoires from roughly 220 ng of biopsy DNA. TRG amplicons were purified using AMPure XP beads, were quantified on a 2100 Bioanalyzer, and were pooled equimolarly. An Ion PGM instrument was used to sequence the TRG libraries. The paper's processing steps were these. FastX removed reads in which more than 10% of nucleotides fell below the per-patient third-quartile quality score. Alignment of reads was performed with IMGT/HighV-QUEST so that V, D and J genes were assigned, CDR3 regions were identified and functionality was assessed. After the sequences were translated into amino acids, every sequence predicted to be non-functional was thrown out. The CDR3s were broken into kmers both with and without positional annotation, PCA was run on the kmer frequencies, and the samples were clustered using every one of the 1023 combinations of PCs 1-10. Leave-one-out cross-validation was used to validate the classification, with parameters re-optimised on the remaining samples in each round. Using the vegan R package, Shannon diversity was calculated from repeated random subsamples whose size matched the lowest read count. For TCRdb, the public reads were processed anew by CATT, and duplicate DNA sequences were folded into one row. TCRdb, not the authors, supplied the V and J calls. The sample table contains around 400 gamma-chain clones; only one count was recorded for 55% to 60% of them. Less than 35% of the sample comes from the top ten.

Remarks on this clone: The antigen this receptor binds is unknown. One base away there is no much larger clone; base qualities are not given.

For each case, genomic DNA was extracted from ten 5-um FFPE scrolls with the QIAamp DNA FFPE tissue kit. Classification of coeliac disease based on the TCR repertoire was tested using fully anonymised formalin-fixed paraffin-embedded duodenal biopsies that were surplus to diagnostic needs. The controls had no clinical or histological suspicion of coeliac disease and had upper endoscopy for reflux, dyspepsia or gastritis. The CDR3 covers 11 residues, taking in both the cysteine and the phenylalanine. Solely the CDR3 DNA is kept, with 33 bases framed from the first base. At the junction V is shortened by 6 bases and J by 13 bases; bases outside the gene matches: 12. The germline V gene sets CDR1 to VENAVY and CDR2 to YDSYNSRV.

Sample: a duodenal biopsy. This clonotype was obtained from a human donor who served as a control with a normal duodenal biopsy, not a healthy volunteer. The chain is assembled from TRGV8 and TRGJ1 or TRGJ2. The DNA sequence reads TGTGCCACCTGGAGTCATATAAGTAAACTCTTT. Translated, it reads CATWSHISKLF.